This T cell receptor beta chain comes out of a study of blood T cell repertoires in COVID-19. Study at large: Acute-phase and convalescent COVID-19 samples originated in the United States, Italy and Spain. PBMCs, B-cell-depleted T cells, or T cells were the source of the cDNA or gDNA that made up the material.

Germline V lookup: CDR1 LGHNA, CDR2 YSLEER. V shed 0 bases, J shed 4 bases, and the junction held 4 bases outside the gene matches. The CDR3 covers 15 residues. Produced via immunoSEQ multiplex PCR; TCRdb's table is partial and in-frame only. The sample gives hundreds of thousands of clones, roughly 80% of which show up once; roughly 20% is in the top ten. In its sample, this clone was seen once. The sequencing sample was made of peripheral blood. The origin of this receptor is an elderly woman with active or convalescent COVID-19. The chain uses TRBV4-3 and TRBJ2-3; 7 nucleotides line up with TRBD1. The CDR3 nucleotides are TGCGCCAGCAGCCAAGAAGGGGACAGTCCAGATACGCAGTATTTT. Encoded protein: CASSQEGDSPDTQYF.